These 13 T cell receptor beta chains share one sample of origin, sequenced in a study of T cell repertoires in cytomegalovirus infection. TCRdb recomputed calls from the reads with MiXCR, one row per CDR3 protein. The repertoire includes under 850,000 distinct CDR3 sequences, about a third of them detected once, and under 3% sits in the top ten. Material: PBMCs. The receptors shown here come from a human donor in good health (CMV status not recorded). Some clones in this sample may be carry-over from other donors' samples.

Note on this clonotype: The conserved phenylalanine or tryptophan is not found at the CDR3 terminus, so this likely reflects a read error. This sequence joins TRBV5-1 and TRBJ2-7; tentatively, D is TRBD1 (6 bases). Germline CDR1 reads SGHRS; CDR2 reads YFSETQ. There are 14 residues in the CDR3. V was cut by 0 bases and J by 5 bases, with 12 bases left in between. The CDR3 DNA sequence: TGCGCCAGCAGCTTGGAACAGGGACGGGACGAGCAGTACTCC. Translation gives CASSLEQGRDEQYS.

This clonotype has a handful of counts. The CDR3 nucleotides read TGTGCCAGCAGTTTTCAGGGAGAAGGCTATGGCTACACCTTC. It translates to CASSFQGEGYGYTF. The chain joins TRBV12-3 or TRBV12-4 to TRBJ1-2; weak D call: TRBD1 (5 bases). The CDR3 loop spans 14 amino acids. Between the trimmed V and J ends, which lost 3 bases and 4 bases, there was a span of 12 bases.

This clonotype was recorded at least ten times. The chain combines TRBV7-2 with TRBJ2-3; D uncertain. Deletions cut 6 bases from V and 8 bases from J, with 12 bases between. The length of the CDR3 is 12 residues. Germline CDR1 is SGHTA and CDR2 is FQGNSA. The CDR3 is CASSLGIGTQYF. The CDR3 region has the DNA TGTGCCAGCAGTTTGGGGATAGGTACGCAGTATTTT.

The chain has TRBV28 and TRBJ1-3, with D unresolved. Germline lookup yields CDR1 MDHEN and CDR2 SYDVKM. Trimming removed 3 bases from V and 0 bases from J, with 9 bases in between. This CDR3 has 15 residues. CDR3 sequence: CASSLWEISGNTIYF. The CDR3 nucleotides are TGTGCCAGCAGTTTGTGGGAGATCTCTGGAAACACCATATATTTT.

This chain connects TRBV12-3 or TRBV12-4 to TRBJ1-1, with D maybe TRBD1 (5 bases). Trimming left V 5 bases short and J 2 bases short, with 15 bases between. The CDR3 spans 15 residues. The CDR3 DNA reads as TGTGCCAGCAGTAAACATTTTGACAGAAACACTGAAGCTTTCTTT. Its protein product is CASSKHFDRNTEAFF.

The J gene is TRBJ2-3, the V gene TRBV20-1, with 9 nucleotides matching TRBD1. The CDR3 sequence is 13 residues long. After removal of 5 bases from V and 2 bases from J, the junction contained 2 bases not matched to a gene. Germline V lookup: CDR1 DFQATT, CDR2 SNEGSKA (reference sequence). CDR3 sequence: CSAGTGNTDTQYF. The CDR3 nucleotides read TGCAGTGCTGGGACAGGGAACACAGATACGCAGTATTTT.

The CDR3 protein is CASSPGGMDPNQPQHF. The CDR3 DNA reads as TGTGCCAGCAGCCCGGGCGGTATGGACCCCAATCAGCCCCAGCATTTT. V usage is TRBV5-6 and J usage is TRBJ1-5, with D uncertain. Germline V lookup: CDR1 SGHDT, CDR2 YYEEEE. The CDR3 contains 16 residues. The V gene lost 4 bases and the J gene lost 3 bases, with 17 bases spanning the gap.

The gene calls are TRBV28 and TRBJ2-1, with D unresolved. From germline, CDR1 is MDHEN and CDR2 SYDVKM. V dropped 4 bases and J dropped 9 bases, with 16 bases sitting between them. The length of the CDR3 is 14 residues. The DNA for the CDR3 is TGTGCCAGCAGTTCATTCCCGAGATGGGGTGAGCAGTTCTTC. Its translation is CASSSFPRWGEQFF.

Details on this clonotype: One end of the junction does not line up with germline, which may come from a read error. The CDR3 bases are TGCGCCAGCAGTCGGGCAGGCCTCTACAAGCAGTACTTC. This encodes CASSRAGLYKQYF. This sequence joins TRBV5-1 and TRBJ2-7; D gene unclear. Germline CDR1 SGHRS, CDR2 YFSETQ. This CDR3 comprises 13 residues.

As regards this clonotype: This may be a read error, as it is one base from a much larger clone. This sequence joins TRBV11-2 and TRBJ1-6, with 7 bases that match TRBD1. Germline CDR1 and CDR2: SGHAT and FQNNGV. The CDR3 has 14 residues. The CDR3 DNA follows: TGTGCCAGCAGCGGGACAGCATATAATTCACCCATCCACTTT. Amino acids: CASSGTAYNSPIHF.

This clonotype was picked up many times. CDR3 sequence reads: CASSHGTVYSNQPQHF. In nucleotides, the CDR3 is TGTGCCAGCTCCCACGGGACAGTCTATAGCAATCAGCCCCAGCATTTT. The gene calls are TRBV18 and TRBJ1-5; TRBD1 agrees at 7 bases. CDR1 and CDR2 from the germline V gene are KGHSH and LQKENI. V gave up 6 bases and J gave up 0 bases; unmatched junction bases: 8. The CDR3 has 16 amino acids.

A few counts support this clonotype. V is TRBV7-4 and J is TRBJ2-3, with D perhaps TRBD1 or TRBD2 (5 bases each). The ends were cut back, 7 bases at V and 6 bases at J, with 20 bases in the middle. Germline CDR1 is SGHVT and CDR2 is SQSDAQ. This CDR3 comprises 15 residues. The chain's CDR3 is CASTDGTSVRDTQYF. CDR3 nucleotide sequence: TGTGCCAGCACCGACGGGACGTCCGTCCGGGATACGCAGTATTTT.

Worth noting for this clonotype: One junction end disagrees with the germline gene, perhaps due to a read error. This rearrangement joins TRBV7-9 to TRBJ2-5; D gene unclear. The germline gives CDR1 SEHNR, CDR2 FQNEAQ (reference sequence). The CDR3 is 16 amino acids. The CDR3, as DNA: TGTGCCAGCAGCCCCACAGCCGTGGGAACCCAAGATACCCCGTCCTTC. Its protein product is CASSPTAVGTQDTPSF.